The 9 T cell receptor beta chains below were found in one sample sequenced in a study of shared clonotypes between healthy human individuals. TCRdb keeps only in-frame clones here, not all; method: immunoSEQ multiplex PCR. The sample records millions of clones, 85% to 95% being singletons. The sequenced sample consisted of naive CD4+ T cells sorted from blood. Subset given: CD45RA+ positively selected. Every receptor here comes from a man between 18 and 29 years old in good health.

The V gene is TRBV28, the J gene TRBJ1-2, with D uncertain. From germline, CDR1 is MDHEN and CDR2 SYDVKM. Between the trimmed V and J ends, which lost 3 bases and 7 bases, there was a span of 12 bases. The CDR3 consists of 13 residues. This CDR3 is CASSLQTPSGYTF. CDR3 coding DNA: TGTGCCAGCAGTTTGCAAACTCCAAGTGGCTACACCTTC.

The chain carries TRBV5-6 and TRBJ1-1; a weak D match, TRBD1 (6 bases). V shed 2 bases and J shed 0 bases, with 20 bases lying between them. Per germline, CDR1 SGHDT and CDR2 YYEEEE. There are 18 residues in the CDR3. CDR3: CASSFLIREGVMNTEAFF. In DNA, the CDR3 is TGTGCCAGCAGCTTTCTCATCCGAGAGGGGGTGATGAACACTGAAGCTTTCTTT.

V and J are TRBV5-6 and TRBJ2-5; D is possibly TRBD1 (6 bases). CDR3 length: 16 residues. The V end lost 3 bases, the J end lost 1 base, and 16 bases lay between the germline ends. In germline, CDR1 is SGHDT, CDR2 YYEEEE. In DNA form, the CDR3 reads TGTGCCAGCAGCTCTATCGGACAGAGATTCCAAGAGACCCAGTACTTC. This codes for CASSSIGQRFQETQYF. The whole variable domain, filled in from reference TRBV5-6 and TRBJ2-5, reads DAGVTQSPTHLIKTRGQQVTLRCSPKSGHDTVSWYQQALGQGPQFIFQYYEEEERQRGNFPDRFSGHQFPNYSSELNVNALLLGDSALYLCASSSIGQRFQETQYFGPGTRLLVL.

The chain's CDR3 is CASSLLAGAVETQYF. The CDR3, as DNA: TGTGCCAGCAGCTTACTAGCGGGAGCGGTGGAGACCCAGTACTTC. The chain couples TRBV9 to TRBJ2-5; TRBD2 agrees at 11 bases. Germline CDR1 is SGDLS and CDR2 is YYNGEE. With V trimmed by 4 bases and J by 5 bases, 7 bases remained unmatched. This CDR3 is built from 15 residues.

The sample holds one count of this clone. V usage is TRBV4-1 and J usage is TRBJ1-1, with D hard to call. The CDR3 is 14 amino acids. V was pared by 0 bases and J by 4 bases, with 9 bases between. Per germline, CDR1 MGHRA and CDR2 YSYEKL. DNA for the CDR3: TGCGCCAGCAGCCAAGATGGAGGGCGCACTGAAGCTTTCTTT. It is translated as CASSQDGGRTEAFF.

The V and J genes are TRBV28 and TRBJ1-6, with no clear D. CDR1 is MDHEN and CDR2 is SYDVKM in the germline V gene. The CDR3 loop spans 13 amino acids. With 5 bases removed from V and 15 bases from J, the gap between germline ends came to 17 bases. DNA for the CDR3: TGTGCCAGCAGTCTCGTAGGGCCTTCGGTCCTCCACTTT. Residues: CASSLVGPSVLHF.

The gene calls are TRBV6-6 and TRBJ2-7, with a tentative D call TRBD1 (6 bases). Germline lookup yields CDR1 MNHNY and CDR2 SVGAGI (reference sequence). The V end lost 2 bases, the J end lost 6 bases, and 14 bases lay between the germline ends. The CDR3 has 14 amino acids. The CDR3 DNA reads as TGTGCCAGCAGTTACGGGCAGGGGCCTGGCGAGCAGTACTTC. Residues: CASSYGQGPGEQYF.

The V call is TRBV5-1, the J call TRBJ2-7; D is perhaps TRBD1 or TRBD2 (5 bases each). CDR1 and CDR2 from the germline V gene are SGHRS and YFSETQ. Trimming left V 3 bases short and J 5 bases short, with 15 bases between. The CDR3 has 14 residues. The CDR3 is CASSWDGPANEQYF. The CDR3 coding sequence is TGCGCCAGCAGCTGGGACGGCCCGGCGAACGAGCAGTACTTC. Variable domain in full (rest from reference TRBV5-1 and TRBJ2-7): KAGVTQTPRYLIKTRGQQVTLSCSPISGHRSVSWYQQTPGQGLQFLFEYFSETQRNKGNFPGRFSGRQFSNSRSEMNVSTLELGDSALYLCASSWDGPANEQYFGPGTRLTVT.

V gene TRBV9 combines with J gene TRBJ1-3, with D unresolved. CDR3 length: 11 residues. Germline CDR1 reads SGDLS; CDR2 reads YYNGEE. Trimming pared 4 bases from V and 8 bases from J, leaving 7 bases between. The DNA of the CDR3 is TGTGCCAGCAGCCCAACGGACACCATATATTTT. Translation gives CASSPTDTIYF.